The 16 T cell receptor beta chains below were found in one sample sequenced in a study of cytomegalovirus exposure and HLA in healthy donors. Assay used: immunoSEQ multiplex PCR; TCRdb lists only in-frame clones, some missing. Here the sample spans about 200,000 clones, roughly 77% being singletons. The material sequenced was PBMCs. Every receptor here comes from a woman aged 25 to 45 in good health and CMV-seronegative.

The chain is built from TRBV27 and TRBJ2-2, with D maybe TRBD2 (5 bases). The CDR3 length is 13 residues. V was shortened by 7 bases and J by 7 bases, with 13 bases between the two germline ends. The germline CDR1 and CDR2 sequences are MNHEY and SMNVEV (reference sequence). In DNA form, the CDR3 reads TGTGCCAGCACCTTAGGGAGTCACGGGGAGCTGTTTTTT. The encoded protein is CASTLGSHGELFF.

V is TRBV7-3 and J is TRBJ2-5; D is perhaps TRBD2 (5 bases). Trimming removed 5 bases from V and 2 bases from J, with 24 bases in between. The CDR3 length is 18 residues. Germline-derived CDR1 and CDR2 are SGHTA and FQGTGA. DNA for the CDR3: TGTGCCAGCAGCAAAGACTCCACAAAGAGGGCCTTGCAAGAGACCCAGTACTTC. It specifies CASSKDSTKRALQETQYF.

In its sample, this clone was seen a few times. The chain is built from TRBV29-1 and TRBJ1-1, with a weak D call TRBD1 (5 bases). The CDR3 length is 11 residues. V lost 0 bases and J lost 11, with 10 bases in between. Germline loops: CDR1 SQVTM, CDR2 ANQGSEA. Written as DNA, the CDR3 is TGCAGCGTTGAAGATCGACAGAGGGCTTTCTTT. Translated: CSVEDRQRAFF.

J is TRBJ1-3 and V is TRBV2; TRBD1 aligns across 7 bases. V lost 9 bases to trimming and J lost 5 bases; unmatched junction nucleotides: 19. Germline CDR1 SNHLY, CDR2 FYNNEI. This CDR3 has 17 amino acids. CDR3 coding DNA: TGTGCCAGTAAACCAATATTGACTGACAGGGAAAGAAACACCATATATTTT. Amino acids: CASKPILTDRERNTIYF.

Only a few counts were recorded for this clone. V is TRBV29-1 and J is TRBJ1-2; no firm D call. From germline, CDR1 is SQVTM and CDR2 ANQGSEA. Trimming took off 7 bases at V and 4 bases at J, with 16 bases between the two ends. The CDR3 covers 13 residues. The CDR3 loop reads CSAGDGLLYGYTF. The CDR3 nucleotides are TGCAGCGCAGGCGACGGTTTACTCTATGGCTACACCTTC.

This clone was observed a few times. The chain employs TRBV30 and TRBJ2-7, with 10 bases fitting TRBD2. The germline V gene has CDR1 GTSNPN and CDR2 SVGIG (reference sequence). Germline trimming cut 2 bases from V and 2 bases from J; bases unmatched to any gene: 0. CDR3 length: 13 amino acids. CDR3 sequence reads: CAWSTSGTYEQYF. The CDR3 DNA sequence: TGTGCCTGGAGTACTAGCGGGACCTACGAGCAGTACTTC.

The chain joins TRBV5-1 to TRBJ1-6; D is possibly TRBD1 (5 bases). V was cut by 0 bases and J by 7 bases, with 11 bases left in between. The length of the CDR3 is 15 residues. CDR1 is SGHRS and CDR2 is YFSETQ in the germline V gene. CDR3 bases: TGCGCCAGCAGCTTGGGGCAGGGTTTGAATTCACCCCTCCACTTT. Its translation is CASSLGQGLNSPLHF.

The rearrangement joins TRBV4-1 to TRBJ2-3, with no clear D. The germline V gene has CDR1 MGHRA and CDR2 YSYEKL. The CDR3 runs 15 residues. V lost 3 bases, J lost 0 bases, and 10 bases lay in between. CDR3 in DNA: TGCGCCAGCAGCCAGCTTCGAACTAGCACAGATACGCAGTATTTT. As protein: CASSQLRTSTDTQYF.

V and J are TRBV4-2 and TRBJ1-6, with TRBD1 as a possible D gene (6 bases). The CDR3 has 16 residues. With 0 bases removed from V and 5 bases from J, the gap between germline ends came to 11 bases. Germline CDR1 and CDR2: LGHNA and YNFKEQ. CDR3 residues: CASSQDAGADNSPLHF. The CDR3 nucleotides are TGTGCCAGCAGCCAAGATGCAGGGGCCGATAATTCACCCCTCCACTTT.

This clone was counted only a few times. The chain is built from TRBV10-2 and TRBJ2-3, with 9 bases fitting TRBD2. This CDR3 contains 15 residues. Germline V gives CDR1 WSHSY, CDR2 SAAADI. The V and J ends lost 3 bases and 1 base, in that order; junction bases with no gene match: 2. The CDR3 DNA is TGCGCCAGCAGTGAATTAGCGGGAGGCACAGATACGCAGTATTTT. The encoded protein is CASSELAGGTDTQYF.

The rearrangement uses TRBV9 and TRBJ2-3, with D uncertain. V was cut by 0 bases and J by 3 bases, with 11 bases left in between. This CDR3 comprises 15 residues. From germline, CDR1 is SGDLS and CDR2 YYNGEE. The CDR3 loop reads CASSVVAASTDTQYF. DNA of the CDR3: TGTGCCAGCAGCGTAGTGGCGGCATCGACAGATACGCAGTATTTT.

The chain uses TRBV5-1 and TRBJ2-4; 7 bases are shared with TRBD1. The V gene end was trimmed by 2 bases and the J gene end by 1 base; junction bases not matched to a gene: 6. The CDR3 runs 16 residues. The germline V gene has CDR1 SGHRS and CDR2 YFSETQ. The CDR3 nucleotides are TGCGCCAGCAGCTTCCTACAGGGGACGGCCAAAAACATTCAGTACTTC. It codes for CASSFLQGTAKNIQYF.

The genes are TRBV4-1 and TRBJ2-7; tentative D call: TRBD2 (6 bases). The V end was cut by 0 bases, the J end by 2 bases, with 14 bases between. The CDR3 is 16 residues long. The germline V gene has CDR1 MGHRA and CDR2 YSYEKL. The CDR3 here is CASSQERTGVAYEQYF. The CDR3 DNA follows: TGCGCCAGCAGCCAAGAACGGACGGGGGTCGCCTACGAGCAGTACTTC.

This clone has just one count. The DNA for the CDR3 is TGTGCCAGCAGTTTAGGGACAGGGGGTGGTGGAAACACCATATATTTT. Translating gives CASSLGTGGGGNTIYF. The chain employs TRBV28 and TRBJ1-3, with 11 bases identical to TRBD1. V shed 2 bases, J shed 3 bases, and the junction held 3 bases outside the gene matches. The length of the CDR3 is 16 residues. The germline V gene has CDR1 MDHEN and CDR2 SYDVKM. The complete variable domain, with remaining parts taken from reference TRBV28 and TRBJ1-3, reads DVKVTQSSRYLVKRTGEKVFLECVQDMDHENMFWYRQDPGLGLRLIYFSYDVKMKEKGDIPEGYSVSREKKERFSLILESASTNQTSMYLCASSLGTGGGGNTIYFGEGSWLTVV.

The rearrangement uses TRBV2 and TRBJ2-5; maybe TRBD2 (6 bases). Germline V gives CDR1 SNHLY, CDR2 FYNNEI. This CDR3 has 13 amino acids. With 11 bases removed from V and 5 bases from J, the gap between germline ends came to 18 bases. This chain's CDR3 is CASGGTAQETQYF. The CDR3, as DNA: TGTGCCTCTGGAGGGACTGCGCAGGAGACCCAGTACTTC.

The rearrangement uses TRBV28 and TRBJ1-2; 9 bases line up with TRBD1. The ends lost 6 bases at V and 4 bases at J; junction bases unmatched: 18. The CDR3 has 18 residues. Germline CDR1 is MDHEN and CDR2 is SYDVKM. The chain's CDR3 is CASSPKEDHRDRAYGYTF. The CDR3 DNA is TGTGCCAGCAGCCCAAAAGAGGACCATCGGGACAGGGCCTATGGCTACACCTTC.